These 8 T cell receptor beta chains were sequenced from one sample in a study of T cell responses to AZD1222 COVID-19 vaccine. The data were produced by immunoSEQ multiplex PCR, yet TCRdb's version contains in-frame clones alone and is incomplete. The repertoire holds 70,000 to 95,000 clones, with 86% as singletons. This sample comprised peripheral blood, obtained 28 days after the second AZD1222 dose. The receptors were sampled from an adult who received the AZD1222 COVID-19 vaccine.

The J gene is TRBJ2-5, the V gene TRBV5-4; D unclear. V lost 4 bases to trimming and J lost 7 bases, with 8 bases between them. CDR1 and CDR2 from the germline V gene are SGHNT and YYREEE (reference sequence). The CDR3 extends over 11 amino acids. Here the CDR3 reads CASSDFGTQYF. CDR3 DNA: TGTGCCAGCAGCGACTTCGGGACCCAGTACTTC. The variable domain in full, with the rest retrieved from reference TRBV5-4 and TRBJ2-5, is ETGVTQSPTHLIKTRGQQVTLRCSSQSGHNTVSWYQQALGQGPQFIFQYYREEENGRGNFPPRFSGLQFPNYSSELNVNALELDDSALYLCASSDFGTQYFGPGTRLLVL.

The V gene is TRBV6-2 or TRBV6-3, the J gene TRBJ1-6; D perhaps matches TRBD1 (6 bases). The V end was cut by 0 bases, the J end by 10 bases, with 13 bases between. Germline V CDR1 and CDR2: MNHEY, SVGEGT. The CDR3 is 15 amino acids. CDR3 nucleotide sequence: TGTGCCAGCAGTTACTCGGGCAGGGGAGGATCACCCCTCCACTTT. This sequence encodes CASSYSGRGGSPLHF.

The chain has TRBV28 and TRBJ1-5; 8 nucleotides agree with TRBD1. V was pared by 2 bases and J by 3 bases, with 9 bases of the junction left unmatched. Germline V CDR1 and CDR2: MDHEN, SYDVKM. This CDR3 spans 17 amino acids. As DNA, the CDR3 is TGTGCCAGCAGTTTAGCCAGGGGGCTGATATACAATCAGCCCCAGCATTTT. It yields the protein CASSLARGLIYNQPQHF.

This chain joins TRBV3-1 (or the pseudogene TRBV3-2) and TRBJ1-2, with TRBD1 matching over 9 bases. In germline, CDR1 is LGHDT, CDR2 YNNKEL (reference sequence). The CDR3 extends over 15 amino acids. The trim removed 3 bases at V and 2 bases at J, leaving 4 bases unmatched. CDR3 sequence: CASSHLGQGNYGYTF. The CDR3 DNA sequence: TGTGCCAGCAGCCACCTGGGACAGGGAAACTATGGCTACACCTTC.

The rearrangement joins TRBV7-8 to TRBJ2-7; TRBD2 aligns across 11 bases. The CDR3 runs 15 residues. V gave up 5 bases and J gave up 0 bases; unmatched junction bases: 3. Germline values: CDR1 SGHVS, CDR2 FQNEAQ. The CDR3 DNA follows: TGTGCCAGCAGCGAGGGACTAGCGGCCTCCTACGAGCAGTACTTC. This sequence encodes CASSEGLAASYEQYF.

V usage is TRBV5-1 and J usage is TRBJ2-2; D ambiguous. The CDR3 spans 16 residues. The germline V gene encodes CDR1 SGHRS and CDR2 YFSETQ. Deletions cut 1 base from V and 1 base from J, with 11 bases between. The CDR3 DNA reads as TGCGCCAGCAGCTTGCTGGGTCGAGGGAACACCGGGGAGCTGTTTTTT. Amino acid sequence: CASSLLGRGNTGELFF.

The gene calls are TRBV5-1 and TRBJ2-7; D might be TRBD1 or TRBD2, each matching 5 bases. V was shortened by 0 bases and J by 2 bases, with 12 bases between the two germline ends. The CDR3 has 15 residues. The germline V gene has CDR1 SGHRS and CDR2 YFSETQ. CDR3 sequence (DNA): TGCGCCAGCAGCTTGGTCGGGACGCCTGCCTACGAGCAGTACTTC. Translation: CASSLVGTPAYEQYF.

The J gene is TRBJ1-5, the V gene TRBV2; D ambiguous. The ends were cut back, 0 bases at V and 4 bases at J, with 4 bases in the middle. This CDR3 region has 13 residues. Per the germline V gene, CDR1 is SNHLY and CDR2 is FYNNEI. CDR3 nucleotides: TGTGCCAGCAGTGAAGCGCTAAATCAGCCCCAGCATTTT. Translated: CASSEALNQPQHF.